The T cell receptor (beta chain) described here comes from a study of T cell repertoires in cytomegalovirus infection. Study in general: Use of recently identified HLA-C-restricted and well-studied HLA-B-restricted CMV epitopes was part of the study. Public signatures in TCR beta pointed to CMV infection and matching HLA type. Study-wide results and caveats: The ex vivo response showed dominance by HLA-C-restricted CMV-specific TCR beta clonotypes.

Of note for this clonotype: Its antigen is unknown.

This CDR3 has 14 residues. Germline V gene sequence: CDR1 SNHLY, CDR2 FYNNEI. Trimming shortened V by 3 bases and J by 1 base, and 9 bases separated the two germline ends. TCRdb passed the reads through MiXCR, listing each CDR3 protein once. The sample yields approximately 100,000 distinct CDR3 sequences, around 45% seen once. The source material was CD8+ T cells from cultured PBMCs, sampled from culture after CMV antigen stimulation. The TCR comes from a human donor in good health (CMV status not recorded). Some clones in this sample may be carry-over from other donors' samples. The V call is TRBV2, the J call TRBJ1-1, with D possibly being TRBD1 (5 bases). CDR3 sequence reads: CASSDSTGNTEAFF. The CDR3 DNA follows: TGTGCCAGCAGTGATTCAACAGGGAACACTGAAGCTTTCTTT.